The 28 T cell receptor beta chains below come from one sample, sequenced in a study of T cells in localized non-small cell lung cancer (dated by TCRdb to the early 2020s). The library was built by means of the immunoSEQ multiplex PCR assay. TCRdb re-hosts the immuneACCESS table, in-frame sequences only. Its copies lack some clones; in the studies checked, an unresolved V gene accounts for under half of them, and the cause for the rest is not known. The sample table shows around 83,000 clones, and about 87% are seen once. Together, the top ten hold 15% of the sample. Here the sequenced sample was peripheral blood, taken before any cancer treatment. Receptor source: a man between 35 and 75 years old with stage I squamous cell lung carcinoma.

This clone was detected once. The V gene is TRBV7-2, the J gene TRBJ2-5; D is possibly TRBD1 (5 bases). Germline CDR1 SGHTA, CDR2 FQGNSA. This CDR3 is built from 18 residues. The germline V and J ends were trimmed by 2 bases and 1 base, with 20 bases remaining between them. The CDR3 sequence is CASSLPYIGQDTQETQYF. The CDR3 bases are TGTGCCAGCAGCTTACCCTACATTGGACAAGACACCCAAGAGACCCAGTACTTC.

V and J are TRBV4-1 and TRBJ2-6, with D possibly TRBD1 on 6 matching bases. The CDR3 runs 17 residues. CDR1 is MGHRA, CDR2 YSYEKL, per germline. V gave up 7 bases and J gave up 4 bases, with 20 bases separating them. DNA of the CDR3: TGCGCCAGCAAGGACAGAAACTACCCCTACGGGGCCAACGTCCTGACTTTC. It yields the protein CASKDRNYPYGANVLTF.

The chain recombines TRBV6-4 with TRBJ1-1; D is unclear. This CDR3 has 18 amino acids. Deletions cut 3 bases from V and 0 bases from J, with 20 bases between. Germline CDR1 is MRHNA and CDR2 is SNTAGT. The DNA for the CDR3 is TGTGCCAGCAGTGATCTCCCCCCAAGCATTATTGTGAACACTGAAGCTTTCTTT. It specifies CASSDLPPSIIVNTEAFF.

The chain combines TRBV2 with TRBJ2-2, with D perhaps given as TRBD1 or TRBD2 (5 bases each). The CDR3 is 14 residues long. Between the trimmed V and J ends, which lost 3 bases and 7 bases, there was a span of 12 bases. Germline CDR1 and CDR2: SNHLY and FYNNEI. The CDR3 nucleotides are TGTGCCAGCAGTGAGGGGACCCGGGTCGGGGAGCTGTTTTTT. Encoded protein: CASSEGTRVGELFF.

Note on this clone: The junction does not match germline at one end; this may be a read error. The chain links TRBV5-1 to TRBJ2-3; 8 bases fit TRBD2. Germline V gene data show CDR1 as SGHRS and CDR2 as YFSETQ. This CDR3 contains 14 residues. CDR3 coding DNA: TGCGCCAGCACTCGGGGGGGCAGCACGGATACGCAGTATTTT. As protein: CASTRGGSTDTQYF.

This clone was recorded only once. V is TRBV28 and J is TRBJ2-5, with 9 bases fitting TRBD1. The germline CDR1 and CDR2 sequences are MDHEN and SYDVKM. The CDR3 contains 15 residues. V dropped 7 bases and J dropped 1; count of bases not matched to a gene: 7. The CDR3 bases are TGTGCCAGCACGGGACAGGGCTTGGCCCAAGAGACCCAGTACTTC. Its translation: CASTGQGLAQETQYF.

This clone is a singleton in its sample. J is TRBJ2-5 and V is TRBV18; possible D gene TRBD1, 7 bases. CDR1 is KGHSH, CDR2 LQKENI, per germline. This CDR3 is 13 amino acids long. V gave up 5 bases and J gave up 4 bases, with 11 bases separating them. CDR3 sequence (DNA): TGTGCCAGCTCAGCGGGACAGTCAGAGACCCAGTACTTC. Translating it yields CASSAGQSETQYF.

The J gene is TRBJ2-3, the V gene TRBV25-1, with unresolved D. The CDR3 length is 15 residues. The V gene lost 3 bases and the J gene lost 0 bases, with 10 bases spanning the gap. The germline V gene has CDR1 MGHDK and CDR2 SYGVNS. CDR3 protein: CASSDPARSTDTQYF. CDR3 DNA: TGTGCCAGCAGTGACCCAGCTAGGAGCACAGATACGCAGTATTTT. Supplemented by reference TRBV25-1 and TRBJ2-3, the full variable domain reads EADIYQTPRYLVIGTGKKITLECSQTMGHDKMYWYQQDPGMELHLIHYSYGVNSTEKGDLSSESTVSRIRTEHFPLTLESARPSHTSQYLCASSDPARSTDTQYFGPGTRLTVL.

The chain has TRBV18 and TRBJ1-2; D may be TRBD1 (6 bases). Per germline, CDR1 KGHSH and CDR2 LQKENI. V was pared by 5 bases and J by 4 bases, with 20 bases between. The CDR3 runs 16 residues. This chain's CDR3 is CASSVGQPRVSYGYTF. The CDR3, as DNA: TGTGCCAGCTCAGTCGGACAGCCTAGGGTCTCCTATGGCTACACCTTC.

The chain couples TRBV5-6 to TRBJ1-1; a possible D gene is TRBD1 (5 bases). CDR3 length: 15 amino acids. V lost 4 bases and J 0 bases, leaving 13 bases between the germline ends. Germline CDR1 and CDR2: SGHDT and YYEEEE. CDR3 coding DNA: TGTGCCAGCAGCCTAAGGACACTTATGAACACTGAAGCTTTCTTT. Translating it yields CASSLRTLMNTEAFF.

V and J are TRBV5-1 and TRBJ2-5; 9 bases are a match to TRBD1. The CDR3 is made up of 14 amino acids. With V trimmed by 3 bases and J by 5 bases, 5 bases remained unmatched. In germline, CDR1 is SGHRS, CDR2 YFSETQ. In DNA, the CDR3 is TGCGCCAGCAGCTCAGGGACAGGGAAGGAGACCCAGTACTTC. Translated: CASSSGTGKETQYF.

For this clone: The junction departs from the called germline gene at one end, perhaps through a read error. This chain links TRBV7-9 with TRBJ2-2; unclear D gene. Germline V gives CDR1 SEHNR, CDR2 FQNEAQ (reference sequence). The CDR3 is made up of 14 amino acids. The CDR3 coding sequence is TGTGCCAGCACCTTAATATCGAACACCGGGGAGCTGTTTTTT. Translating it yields CASTLISNTGELFF.

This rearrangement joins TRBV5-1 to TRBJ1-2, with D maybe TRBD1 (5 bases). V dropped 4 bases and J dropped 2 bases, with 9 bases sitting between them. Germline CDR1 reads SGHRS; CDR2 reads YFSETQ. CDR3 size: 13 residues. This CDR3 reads CASSQTENYGYTF. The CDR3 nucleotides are TGCGCCAGCAGCCAGACAGAGAACTATGGCTACACCTTC.

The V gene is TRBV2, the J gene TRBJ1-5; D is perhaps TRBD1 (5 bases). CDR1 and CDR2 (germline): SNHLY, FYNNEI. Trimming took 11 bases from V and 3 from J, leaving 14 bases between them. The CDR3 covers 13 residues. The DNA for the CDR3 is TGTGCCTTAAAGAGGGGAGACAATCAGCCCCAGCATTTT. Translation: CALKRGDNQPQHF.

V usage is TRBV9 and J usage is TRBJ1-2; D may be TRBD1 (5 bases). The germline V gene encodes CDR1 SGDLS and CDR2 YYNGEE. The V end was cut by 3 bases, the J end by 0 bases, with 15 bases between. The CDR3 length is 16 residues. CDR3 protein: CASSAQPGLANYGYTF. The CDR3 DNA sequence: TGTGCCAGCAGCGCGCAGCCGGGACTGGCTAACTATGGCTACACCTTC.

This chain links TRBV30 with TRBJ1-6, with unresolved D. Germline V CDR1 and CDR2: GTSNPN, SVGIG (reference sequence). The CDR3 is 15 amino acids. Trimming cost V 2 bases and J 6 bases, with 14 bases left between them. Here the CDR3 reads CAWSIRSRGNSPLHF. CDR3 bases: TGTGCCTGGAGTATACGGAGTCGCGGTAATTCACCCCTCCACTTT.

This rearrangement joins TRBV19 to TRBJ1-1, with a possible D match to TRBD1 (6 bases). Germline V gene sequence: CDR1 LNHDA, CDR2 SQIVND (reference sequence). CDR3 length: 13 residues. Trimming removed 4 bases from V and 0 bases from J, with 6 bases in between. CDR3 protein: CASSRTVNTEAFF. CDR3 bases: TGTGCCAGTAGTAGGACAGTGAACACTGAAGCTTTCTTT.

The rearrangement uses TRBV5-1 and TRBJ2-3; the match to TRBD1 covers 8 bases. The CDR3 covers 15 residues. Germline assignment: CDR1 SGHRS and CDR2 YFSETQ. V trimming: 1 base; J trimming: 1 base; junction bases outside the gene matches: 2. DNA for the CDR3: TGCGCCAGCAGCTTGTGGGGACAGGGCACAGATACGCAGTATTTT. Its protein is CASSLWGQGTDTQYF. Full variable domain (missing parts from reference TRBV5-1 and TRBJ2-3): KAGVTQTPRYLIKTRGQQVTLSCSPISGHRSVSWYQQTPGQGLQFLFEYFSETQRNKGNFPGRFSGRQFSNSRSEMNVSTLELGDSALYLCASSLWGQGTDTQYFGPGTRLTVL.

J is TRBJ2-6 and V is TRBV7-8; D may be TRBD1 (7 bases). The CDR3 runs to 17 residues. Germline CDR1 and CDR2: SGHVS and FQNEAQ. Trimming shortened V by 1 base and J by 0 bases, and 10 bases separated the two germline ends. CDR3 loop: CASSLGQGLSGANVLTF. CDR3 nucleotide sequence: TGTGCCAGCAGCTTAGGACAGGGACTCTCTGGGGCCAACGTCCTGACTTTC.

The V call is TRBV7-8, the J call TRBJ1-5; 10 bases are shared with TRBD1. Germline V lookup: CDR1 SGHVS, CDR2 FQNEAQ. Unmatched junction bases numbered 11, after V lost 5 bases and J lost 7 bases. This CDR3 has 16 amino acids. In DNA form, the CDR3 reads TGTGCCAGCAGCAACGACAGGGGGCAATGGGGACAGCCCCAGCATTTT. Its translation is CASSNDRGQWGQPQHF.

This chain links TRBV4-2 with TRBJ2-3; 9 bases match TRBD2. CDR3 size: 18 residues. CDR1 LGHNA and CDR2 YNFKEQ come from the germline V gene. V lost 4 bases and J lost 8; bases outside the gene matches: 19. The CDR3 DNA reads TGTGCCAGCAGCCCCGGGGCTAGGCAGCGGGGGGCCAGTGGTACGCAGTATTTT. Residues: CASSPGARQRGASGTQYF.

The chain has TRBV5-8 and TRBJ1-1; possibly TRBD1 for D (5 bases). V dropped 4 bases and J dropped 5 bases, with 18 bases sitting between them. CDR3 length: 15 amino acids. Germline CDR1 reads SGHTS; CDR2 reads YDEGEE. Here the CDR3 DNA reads TGTGCCAGCAGCCCCCGGACAAGGGTTAGAACTGAAGCTTTCTTT. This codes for CASSPRTRVRTEAFF. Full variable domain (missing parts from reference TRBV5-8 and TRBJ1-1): EAGVTQSPTHLIKTRGQQATLRCSPISGHTSVYWYQQALGLGLQFLLWYDEGEERNRGNFPPRFSGRQFPNYSSELNVNALELEDSALYLCASSPRTRVRTEAFFGQGTRLTVV.

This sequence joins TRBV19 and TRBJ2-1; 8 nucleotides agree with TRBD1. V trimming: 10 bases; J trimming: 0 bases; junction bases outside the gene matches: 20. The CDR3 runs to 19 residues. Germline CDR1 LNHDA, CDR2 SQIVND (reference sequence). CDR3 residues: CATTTRGRIPWVSYNEQFF. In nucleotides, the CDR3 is TGTGCCACGACTACCAGGGGGCGGATCCCTTGGGTCTCCTACAATGAGCAGTTCTTC.

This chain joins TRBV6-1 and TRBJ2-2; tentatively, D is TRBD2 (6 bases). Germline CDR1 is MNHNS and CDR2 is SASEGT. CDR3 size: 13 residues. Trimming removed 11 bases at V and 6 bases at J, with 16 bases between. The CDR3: CASGSTSSGELFF. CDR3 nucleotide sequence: TGTGCCTCCGGGTCTACTAGCTCCGGGGAGCTGTTTTTT.

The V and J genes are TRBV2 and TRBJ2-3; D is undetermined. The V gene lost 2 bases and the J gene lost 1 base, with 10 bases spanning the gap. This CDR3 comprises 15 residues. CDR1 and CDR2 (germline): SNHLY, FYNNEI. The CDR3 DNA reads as TGTGCCAGCAGTGAACGAGAGCCTCGCACAGATACGCAGTATTTT. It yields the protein CASSEREPRTDTQYF. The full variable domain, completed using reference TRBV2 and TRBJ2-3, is EPEVTQTPSHQVTQMGQEVILRCVPISNHLYFYWYRQILGQKVEFLVSFYNNEISEKSEIFDDQFSVERPDGSNFTLKIRSTKLEDSAMYFCASSEREPRTDTQYFGPGTRLTVL.

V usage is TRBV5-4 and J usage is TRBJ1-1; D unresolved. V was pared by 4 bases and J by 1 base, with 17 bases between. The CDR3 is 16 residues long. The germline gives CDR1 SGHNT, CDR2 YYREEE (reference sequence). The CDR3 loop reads CASSTPTPLTNTEAFF. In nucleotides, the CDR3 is TGTGCCAGCAGCACCCCTACCCCGCTGACGAACACTGAAGCTTTCTTT.

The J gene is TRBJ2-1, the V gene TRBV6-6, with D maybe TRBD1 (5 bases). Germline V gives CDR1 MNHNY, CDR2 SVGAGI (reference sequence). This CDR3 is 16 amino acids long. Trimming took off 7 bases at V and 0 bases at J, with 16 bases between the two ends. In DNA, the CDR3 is TGTGCCAGCAACTGGGGCGGCAAGAGCTCCTACAATGAGCAGTTCTTC. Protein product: CASNWGGKSSYNEQFF.

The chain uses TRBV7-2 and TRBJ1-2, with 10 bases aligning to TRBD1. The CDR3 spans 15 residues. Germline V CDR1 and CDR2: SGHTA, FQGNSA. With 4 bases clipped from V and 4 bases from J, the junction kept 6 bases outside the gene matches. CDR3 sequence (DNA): TGTGCCAGCAGCTCGGGACAGGGGAGAGGCTATGGCTACACCTTC. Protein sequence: CASSSGQGRGYGYTF.